This T cell receptor beta chain came from a study of neurological immune-mediated disorders. About the study: Disease course was recorded as relapsing-remitting for some 31 and secondary progressive for about 9% of the roughly 34 multiple sclerosis patients.

In its sample, this clonotype was seen many times. Its antigen is unidentified. The cDNA was generated by 5'RACE with 10-nucleotide random UMIs. TCRdb independently ran MiXCR on the 5' RACE reads; one entry per CDR3 protein. The sample shows 45,000 to 55,000 distinct CDR3 sequences, about 4.1% of them seen only once. Whole-study results and caveats: Among 34 multiple sclerosis patients, phylogenetic grouping put the repertoires of 18 into a single related-CDR3 cluster, a possible signature.

The germline V gene has CDR1 DFQATT and CDR2 SNEGSKA (reference sequence). The junction had 13 bases not matched to a gene; V was cut back by 6 bases and J by 9 bases. The length of the CDR3 is 15 residues. From 2 million PBMCs stored at -80 C, the unsorted libraries were generated. Sequencing input: PBMCs. The source of this sequence is a man aged 55-75 years with multiple sclerosis. The chain recombines TRBV20-1 with TRBJ1-6, with TRBD1 matching 8 bases. CDR3 loop: CSARDPGGETSPLHF. CDR3 coding DNA: TGCAGTGCCCGAGATCCAGGGGGCGAAACTTCACCCCTCCACTTT.